This record concerns one TCR beta chain sequence. What it binds is not known. Sorted cell numbers of roughly 17,000 to 1,000,000, with 10%, 30% or 50% RNA, served as input for naive CD8 libraries. Based on a CD8+CD4-CCR7+CD45RA+ profile, naive CD8 T cells were sorted. This sample is drawn from a study of molecular identifiers for immune sequencing clone quantification. Study outcomes and limitations: Clones above 20 RNA copies contained over 97% of effector molecules and under 1% of naive molecules.

TCRdb called the PCR reads again in MiXCR, with one record for every CDR3 protein. The data contain about half a million distinct CDR3 sequences, about a fifth of them seen just once; the ten biggest clones take up about 0.78%. Germline values: CDR1 MNHEY, CDR2 SVGAGI. This CDR3 is 17 amino acids long. V lost 6 bases, J lost 0 bases, and 5 bases stayed unmatched. This TCR derives from a human donor in good health. Some libraries in this study had Jurkat cell RNA spiked in. Specimen: naive CD8+ T cells from blood, with Jurkat cell RNA spiked in. The subset was: FACS-sorted CD8+CD4-CCR7+CD45RA+ naive T cells. V usage is TRBV6-5 and J usage is TRBJ2-3; 14 nucleotides match TRBD2. This chain's CDR3 is CASRGLAGDSSTDTQYF. Written as DNA, the CDR3 is TGTGCCAGCAGGGGACTAGCGGGGGACTCCAGCACAGATACGCAGTATTTT.